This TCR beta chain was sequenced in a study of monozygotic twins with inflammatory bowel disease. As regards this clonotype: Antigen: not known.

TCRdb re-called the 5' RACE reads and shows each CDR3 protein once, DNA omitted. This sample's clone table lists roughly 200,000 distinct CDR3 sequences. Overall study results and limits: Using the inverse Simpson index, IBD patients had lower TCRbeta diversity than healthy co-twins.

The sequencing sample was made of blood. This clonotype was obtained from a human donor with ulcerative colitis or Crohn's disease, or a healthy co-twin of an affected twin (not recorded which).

The CDR3 loop is CASSRQGLRNQPQHF. The chain carries TRBV6-1 and TRBJ1-5; as DNA is missing, the TRBD1 call by TCRdb cannot be tested. From germline, CDR1 is MNHNS and CDR2 SASEGT. This CDR3 is built from 15 residues.